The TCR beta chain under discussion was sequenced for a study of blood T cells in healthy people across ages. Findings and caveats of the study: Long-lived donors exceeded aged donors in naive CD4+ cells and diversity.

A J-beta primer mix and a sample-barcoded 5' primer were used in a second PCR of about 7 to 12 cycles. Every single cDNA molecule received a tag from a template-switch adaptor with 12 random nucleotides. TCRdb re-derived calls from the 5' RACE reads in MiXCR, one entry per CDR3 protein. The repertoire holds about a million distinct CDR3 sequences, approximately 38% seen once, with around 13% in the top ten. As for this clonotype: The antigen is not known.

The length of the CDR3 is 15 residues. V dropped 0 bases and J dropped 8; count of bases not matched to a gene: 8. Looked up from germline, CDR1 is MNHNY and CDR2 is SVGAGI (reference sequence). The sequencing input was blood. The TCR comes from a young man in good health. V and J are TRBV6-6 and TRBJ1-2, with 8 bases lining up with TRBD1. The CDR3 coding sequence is TGTGCCAGCAGTTACTCAGGCGGACAGGGCGACGGCTACACCTTC. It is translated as CASSYSGGQGDGYTF.